This entry lists 32 T cell receptor beta chains sequenced from one sample in a study of Ad26.COV2.S vaccination and SARS-CoV-2 variants. Treatment in this sample: over 15 received Ad26.COV2.S at low or high dose, single or two shots; 5 received placebo; per-sample allocation not given. Samples were taken on day 63 after the first vaccine or placebo injection. Assay: immunoSEQ multiplex PCR; the TCRdb copy retains only in-frame clones and omits some. The sample lists 300,000 to 400,000 clones; around 86% were seen once. The source material was peripheral blood, sampled in a trial of Ad26.COV2.S vaccine versus placebo. The receptors originated from a person between 18 and 65 years old who received the Ad26.COV2.S COVID-19 vaccine or a placebo.

The chain has TRBV11-2 and TRBJ2-1; D call uncertain. Per germline, CDR1 SGHAT and CDR2 FQNNGV. Trimming pared 1 base from V and 2 bases from J, leaving 12 bases between. CDR3 length equals 16 residues. The CDR3 DNA reads as TGTGCCAGCAGCTTAGGCGTCTCCCCGACCTACAATGAGCAGTTCTTC. This sequence encodes CASSLGVSPTYNEQFF.

This clone was recorded only once. V and J are TRBV6-5 and TRBJ1-5; the D gene is possibly TRBD1 (6 bases). The CDR3 totals 12 residues. Trimming cost V 8 bases and J 7 bases, with 12 bases left between them. Germline V gene data show CDR1 as MNHEY and CDR2 as SVGAGI. CDR3 coding DNA: TGTGCCAGCCTACAGGGTGGACAGCCCCAGCATTTT. It encodes CASLQGGQPQHF.

This sequence joins TRBV7-9 and TRBJ2-7, with unresolved D. CDR1 is SEHNR, CDR2 FQNEAQ, per germline (reference sequence). CDR3 size: 13 residues. The V gene lost 1 base and the J gene lost 1 base, with 5 bases spanning the gap. CDR3 DNA sequence: TGTGCCAGCAGCTTAGGTCCGTCCTACGAGCAGTACTTC. Translating it yields CASSLGPSYEQYF. Full variable domain (missing parts from reference TRBV7-9 and TRBJ2-7): DTGVSQNPRHKITKRGQNVTFRCDPISEHNRLYWYRQTLGQGPEFLTYFQNEAQLEKSRLLSDRFSAERPKGSFSTLEIQRTEQGDSAMYLCASSLGPSYEQYFGPGTRLTVT.

The rearrangement joins TRBV6-5 to TRBJ1-2; D might be TRBD1 (6 bases). The V end lost 10 bases, the J end lost 4 bases, and 13 bases lay between the germline ends. The CDR3 is made up of 12 amino acids. Germline V CDR1 and CDR2: MNHEY, SVGAGI. The chain's CDR3 is CAISDRFYGYTF. DNA for the CDR3: TGTGCCATCTCGGACAGATTCTATGGCTACACCTTC.

The V and J genes are TRBV18 and TRBJ2-7; either TRBD1 or TRBD2 may fit D (5 bases each). Between the trimmed V and J ends, which lost 4 bases and 2 bases, there was a span of 12 bases. The CDR3 sequence is 14 residues long. From germline, CDR1 is KGHSH and CDR2 LQKENI. The DNA for the CDR3 is TGTGCCAGCTCACGGGGGACGGATACCTACGAGCAGTACTTC. Protein: CASSRGTDTYEQYF.

V is TRBV5-1 and J is TRBJ1-1; D gene uncertain. CDR3 size: 14 residues. The V end lost 4 bases, the J end lost 1 base, and 11 bases lay between the germline ends. Germline assignment: CDR1 SGHRS and CDR2 YFSETQ. The CDR3: CASSEGRGNTEAFF. The CDR3 DNA sequence: TGCGCCAGCAGCGAGGGCCGGGGGAACACTGAAGCTTTCTTT.

The chain combines TRBV7-6 with TRBJ2-3; possibly TRBD1 for D (5 bases). Trimming shortened V by 4 bases and J by 2 bases, and 13 bases separated the two germline ends. This CDR3 contains 15 residues. Germline loops: CDR1 SGHVS, CDR2 FNYEAQ. Here the CDR3 reads CASSSVGAATDTQYF. The CDR3 DNA follows: TGTGCCAGCAGCTCCGTTGGGGCCGCCACAGATACGCAGTATTTT.

The genes are TRBV5-1 and TRBJ1-1, with TRBD1 identical over 7 bases. The CDR3 consists of 14 residues. Germline assignment: CDR1 SGHRS and CDR2 YFSETQ. The V and J ends lost 4 bases and 3 bases, in that order; junction bases with no gene match: 6. CDR3 sequence: CASSEGQQYTEAFF. The CDR3 DNA is TGCGCCAGCAGCGAGGGACAGCAATACACTGAAGCTTTCTTT. The complete variable domain, with remaining parts taken from reference TRBV5-1 and TRBJ1-1, reads KAGVTQTPRYLIKTRGQQVTLSCSPISGHRSVSWYQQTPGQGLQFLFEYFSETQRNKGNFPGRFSGRQFSNSRSEMNVSTLELGDSALYLCASSEGQQYTEAFFGQGTRLTVV.

The V gene is TRBV4-1, the J gene TRBJ1-4; D gene uncertain. Trimming took off 3 bases at V and 8 bases at J, with 7 bases between the two ends. In germline, CDR1 is MGHRA, CDR2 YSYEKL. This CDR3 is built from 12 residues. The CDR3 bases are TGCGCCAGCAGCCATACACAGGAAAAACTGTTTTTT. Its translation: CASSHTQEKLFF.

This sequence joins TRBV10-3 and TRBJ2-1; 9 nucleotides align to TRBD1. Trimming at V came to 5 bases and at J to 4 bases, leaving 6 bases not matched to a gene. Germline CDR1 and CDR2: ENHRY and SYGVKD. The CDR3 covers 15 residues. The CDR3 nucleotides are TGTGCCATCAGTCACACAGGGGGCGCGTACAATGAGCAGTTCTTC. This translates into CAISHTGGAYNEQFF.

V gene TRBV19 combines with J gene TRBJ2-7, with 7 bases fitting TRBD1. Trimming at V came to 5 bases and at J to 2 bases, leaving 3 bases not matched to a gene. CDR1 LNHDA and CDR2 SQIVND come from the germline V gene (reference sequence). The length of the CDR3 is 13 residues. CDR3 region: CASSYRGAYEQYF. CDR3 in DNA: TGTGCCAGTAGTTACAGGGGAGCCTACGAGCAGTACTTC.

This sequence joins TRBV6-2 or TRBV6-3 and TRBJ2-1; D is undetermined. V was trimmed by 6 bases and J by 8 bases, leaving 11 bases between them. The germline V gene encodes CDR1 MNHEY and CDR2 SVGEGT. The CDR3 covers 12 residues. The CDR3 here is CASSLELDEQFF. Here the CDR3 DNA reads TGTGCCAGCAGCCTCGAGTTGGATGAGCAGTTCTTC.

The chain couples TRBV19 to TRBJ2-2; 7 nucleotides align to TRBD2. The junction had 14 bases not matched to a gene; V was cut back by 3 bases and J by 7 bases. Germline lookup yields CDR1 LNHDA and CDR2 SQIVND (reference sequence). The CDR3 runs to 17 residues. The DNA of the CDR3 is TGTGCCAGTAGTATGCGCGGCGGTCTGCCGGGGGGCGGGGAGCTGTTTTTT. Amino acid sequence: CASSMRGGLPGGGELFF.

J is TRBJ2-3 and V is TRBV11-2; D is possibly TRBD2 (5 bases). Deletions cut 8 bases from V and 8 bases from J, with 11 bases between. The CDR3 loop spans 11 amino acids. From germline, CDR1 is SGHAT and CDR2 FQNNGV. The CDR3 nucleotides are TGTGCCAGCGTCAACCGGGGTACGCAGTATTTT. Protein: CASVNRGTQYF. The full variable domain, in which reference TRBV11-2 and TRBJ2-3 provide the parts outside the CDR3, is EAGVAQSPRYKIIEKRQSVAFWCNPISGHATLYWYQQILGQGPKLLIQFQNNGVVDDSQLPKDRFSAERLKGVDSTLKIQPAKLEDSAVYLCASVNRGTQYFGPGTRLTVL.

The chain combines TRBV3-1 (or the pseudogene TRBV3-2) with TRBJ2-5; D call uncertain. The V gene lost 0 bases and the J gene lost 4 bases, with 3 bases spanning the gap. This CDR3 is built from 12 residues. Germline loops: CDR1 LGHDT, CDR2 YNNKEL (reference sequence). CDR3 residues: CASSQDIETQYF. Here the CDR3 DNA reads TGTGCCAGCAGCCAAGATATAGAGACCCAGTACTTC.

The chain is built from TRBV2 and TRBJ1-2, with unresolved D. The germline CDR1 and CDR2 sequences are SNHLY and FYNNEI. The CDR3 has 14 amino acids. The V and J ends lost 2 bases and 0 bases respectively, with 7 bases between them. The CDR3 loop reads CASSEKGANYGYTF. Written as DNA, the CDR3 is TGTGCCAGCAGTGAAAAGGGAGCTAACTATGGCTACACCTTC. Based on the CDR3 plus reference TRBV2 and TRBJ1-2, the full variable domain is EPEVTQTPSHQVTQMGQEVILRCVPISNHLYFYWYRQILGQKVEFLVSFYNNEISEKSEIFDDQFSVERPDGSNFTLKIRSTKLEDSAMYFCASSEKGANYGYTFGSGTRLTVV.

With regard to this clone: This sequence may be a read error, since a much larger clone differs from it by one base. This chain uses TRBV5-1 with TRBJ1-5; TRBD1 aligns across 9 bases. The germline V gene has CDR1 SGHRS and CDR2 YFSETQ. With V trimmed by 4 bases and J by 2 bases, 1 base remained unmatched. The CDR3 runs to 14 residues. CDR3 sequence (DNA): TGCGCCAGCAGCCGGACAGGGGGCAATCAGCCCCAGCATTTT. The encoded protein is CASSRTGGNQPQHF.

The chain has TRBV19 and TRBJ1-6; D is ambiguous. Germline CDR1 is LNHDA and CDR2 is SQIVND (reference sequence). The CDR3 contains 13 residues. Trimming removed 1 base from V and 9 bases from J, with 7 bases in between. The CDR3 region is CASSIALGSPLHF. Here the CDR3 DNA reads TGTGCCAGTAGTATAGCACTCGGTTCACCCCTCCACTTT.

This clone was detected only a few times. An end of the junction differs from the germline gene, which may be a read error. In the same sample, other DNA sequences code for this CDR3. This rearrangement joins TRBV7-7 to TRBJ2-2; TRBD2 is a possible D gene (6 bases). CDR1 is SSHAT, CDR2 FNYEAQ, per germline (reference sequence). The CDR3 is 15 residues long. CDR3 sequence reads: CASSLGSGGTGELFF. CDR3 bases: TGTGCTAGCAGCTTAGGTTCCGGGGGCACCGGGGAGCTGTTTTTT.

This chain links TRBV19 with TRBJ1-1; D is uncertain. The CDR3 contains 15 residues. The V gene's germline CDR1 is LNHDA and CDR2 SQIVND (reference sequence). V lost 4 bases, J lost 2 bases, and 14 bases lay in between. CDR3 nucleotides: TGTGCCAGTAGTAAAAGAAAAGGGCTAAACACTGAAGCTTTCTTT. As protein: CASSKRKGLNTEAFF.

This clone appeared once. The rearrangement links TRBV13 to TRBJ2-7, with D perhaps TRBD1 (5 bases). CDR3 length: 13 residues. Germline lookup yields CDR1 PRHDT and CDR2 FYEKMQ (reference sequence). V was shortened by 5 bases and J by 3 bases, with 11 bases between the two germline ends. This chain's CDR3 is CASSLTQDYEQYF. The CDR3 DNA is TGTGCCAGCAGCCTCACACAGGACTACGAGCAGTACTTC.

This clone appeared a single time. This chain links TRBV18 with TRBJ1-5; tentatively, D is TRBD1 (6 bases). The germline V and J ends were trimmed by 1 base and 6 bases, with 13 bases remaining between them. The germline V gene has CDR1 KGHSH and CDR2 LQKENI. The CDR3 runs to 15 residues. For the CDR3, the DNA is TGTGCCAGCTCACCACGAGGGGGGGTCAGTCAGCCCCAGCATTTT. Protein sequence: CASSPRGGVSQPQHF.

The rearrangement links TRBV12-3 or TRBV12-4 to TRBJ1-1; D is possibly TRBD1 (6 bases). The CDR3 is 12 amino acids. V was clipped by 4 bases and J by 10 bases, with 13 bases between them. CDR3 region: CASSWAGVSAFF. The CDR3 DNA follows: TGTGCCAGCAGTTGGGCAGGGGTTTCAGCTTTCTTT.

In DNA form, the CDR3 reads TGTGCCAGCAGTTCGTCCACAGGATATAGCAATCAGCCCCAGCATTTT. Protein sequence: CASSSSTGYSNQPQHF. This chain connects TRBV28 to TRBJ1-5; maybe TRBD1 (5 bases). Trimming took off 4 bases at V and 0 bases at J, with 13 bases between the two ends. Germline values: CDR1 MDHEN, CDR2 SYDVKM. The CDR3 runs 16 residues.

This sequence joins TRBV9 and TRBJ2-2; tentative D call: TRBD1 (5 bases). Germline V lookup: CDR1 SGDLS, CDR2 YYNGEE. Deletions cut 0 bases from V and 5 bases from J, with 11 bases between. The CDR3 consists of 15 residues. DNA of the CDR3: TGTGCCAGCAGCGTAGGGGGCGACGGAACCGGGGAGCTGTTTTTT. Translating gives CASSVGGDGTGELFF.

The genes are TRBV4-1 and TRBJ2-7; TRBD1 might be the D (5 bases). CDR1 and CDR2 (germline): MGHRA, YSYEKL. This CDR3 is built from 15 residues. Trimming pared 0 bases from V and 2 bases from J, leaving 11 bases between. CDR3 residues: CASSQDQVGAYEQYF. The CDR3 coding sequence is TGCGCCAGCAGCCAAGATCAAGTAGGGGCCTACGAGCAGTACTTC.

The V call is TRBV6-6, the J call TRBJ2-2, with D possibly matching TRBD2 (6 bases). CDR3 length equals 16 residues. Germline-derived CDR1 and CDR2 are MNHNY and SVGAGI (reference sequence). The ends were cut back, 0 bases at V and 0 bases at J, with 8 bases in the middle. For the CDR3, the DNA is TGTGCCAGCAGTTACTCTATAGCGGCGAACACCGGGGAGCTGTTTTTT. Its translation is CASSYSIAANTGELFF.

CDR3 protein: CASSQKQGLEGSGANVLTF. As DNA, the CDR3 is TGTGCCAGCAGCCAAAAACAGGGATTAGAGGGCTCTGGGGCCAACGTCCTGACTTTC. The chain links TRBV3-1 (or the pseudogene TRBV3-2) to TRBJ2-6; D is perhaps TRBD1 (6 bases). CDR3 length: 19 amino acids. Germline assignment: CDR1 LGHDT and CDR2 YNNKEL (reference sequence). V was cut by 2 bases and J by 0 bases, with 17 bases left in between.

J is TRBJ2-5 and V is TRBV5-4, with TRBD2 identical over 14 bases. The J segment lost 3 bases and the V segment lost 4 bases, leaving 8 bases of the junction unmatched. From germline, CDR1 is SGHNT and CDR2 YYREEE (reference sequence). CDR3 length equals 17 residues. This CDR3 is CASSPGLAGGLEETQYF. Here the CDR3 DNA reads TGTGCCAGCAGCCCCGGACTAGCGGGGGGACTTGAAGAGACCCAGTACTTC.

The chain combines TRBV7-9 with TRBJ1-6; the D gene is possibly TRBD1 (6 bases). The CDR3 extends over 16 amino acids. V dropped 5 bases and J dropped 7 bases, with 18 bases sitting between them. CDR1 SEHNR and CDR2 FQNEAQ come from the germline V gene (reference sequence). CDR3 region: CASSKGGVYPNSPLHF. In DNA form, the CDR3 reads TGTGCCAGCAGCAAAGGGGGGGTTTACCCAAATTCACCCCTCCACTTT.

The chain recombines TRBV4-1 with TRBJ1-5, with 9 nucleotides matching TRBD1. The CDR3 is made up of 15 amino acids. The germline V gene has CDR1 MGHRA and CDR2 YSYEKL. V gave up 3 bases and J gave up 6 bases; unmatched junction bases: 6. This CDR3 is CASSHSGQGSQPQHF. The CDR3 coding sequence is TGCGCCAGCAGCCATTCTGGACAGGGGAGTCAGCCCCAGCATTTT.

The rearrangement links TRBV6-1 to TRBJ2-3; D is undetermined. Trimming pared 2 bases from V and 6 bases from J, leaving 3 bases between. Germline V lookup: CDR1 MNHNS, CDR2 SASEGT. The CDR3 contains 11 residues. The chain's CDR3 is CASSEPDTQYF. DNA of the CDR3: TGTGCCAGCAGTGAACCGGATACGCAGTATTTT.